The rows below give T cell receptor beta chains drawn from one sample of a study of T cell responses to AZD1222 COVID-19 vaccine. Here immunoSEQ multiplex PCR was the method, and the copy in TCRdb shows in-frame clones only, minus some. Counted here are about 150,000 clones, under 95% occurring once; the ten biggest clones make up approximately 2%. The sequencing here drew on peripheral blood, taken on day 0 of AZD1222 vaccination. The origin of the receptors is an adult in good health. CDR3s include the opening cysteine and the closing phenylalanine or tryptophan. The D gene is left open where the match is weak. The size entry is marked missing in some rows and otherwise reads once, few, many or a size class.

clone_size	d_call	j_call	v_call	cdr3_aa
NA	NA	TRBJ2-1	TRBV27	CASKFGLDHNEQFF
NA	TRBD1	TRBJ1-2	TRBV5-1	CASSLALTGDYGYTF
NA	NA	TRBJ1-1	TRBV4-3	CASSQVPGTEAFF
NA	TRBD2	TRBJ2-1	TRBV18	CASSPGLAGLQFF
NA	NA	TRBJ1-4	TRBV4-2	CASSQGVMRKLFF
NA	NA	TRBJ1-2	TRBV5-1	CASSFGTLTYSSYGYTF
NA	NA	TRBJ2-7	TRBV21-1	CASSKVCRVPIYEQYF
NA	TRBD1	TRBJ2-3	TRBV3-1/TRBV3-2	CASSQQGANTQYF
NA	TRBD2	TRBJ2-3	TRBV6-6	CATSGVSTDTQYF
NA	TRBD2	TRBJ2-5	TRBV5-1	CASSSRLAGVQETQYF
NA	NA	TRBJ2-6	TRBV6-5	CATWTAGANVLTF
NA	NA	TRBJ1-4	TRBV7-2	CASSLAVNSPNEKLFF
NA	NA	TRBJ2-3	TRBV7-3	CASSLLGAGTDTQYF
NA	NA	TRBJ1-4	TRBV4-1	CASSLFDPTGEKLFF
NA	NA	TRBJ1-1	TRBV27	CASKGWGLGTEAFF
once	NA	TRBJ1-4	TRBV20-1	CSARTNEKLFF
NA	TRBD1	TRBJ1-2	TRBV27	CASGILQGGLYGYTF
NA	NA	TRBJ1-5	TRBV7-2	CASSLGSYNNQPQHF
NA	NA	TRBJ2-5	TRBV7-2	CASSESYQETQYF
NA	TRBD2	TRBJ2-7	TRBV11-3	CASSAPGLPYEQYF
NA	NA	TRBJ2-7	TRBV3-1/TRBV3-2	CASSHIDRRGEQYF
NA	TRBD1	TRBJ2-1	TRBV5-6	CASSLGTGSSYNEQFF
NA	TRBD1	TRBJ2-7	TRBV27	CASTRPGQGAREQYF
NA	TRBD2	TRBJ2-3	TRBV3-1/TRBV3-2	CASSQAGGRTDTQYF
NA	NA	TRBJ1-1	TRBV4-3	CASSQDSGGTTEAFF
NA	TRBD1	TRBJ1-3	TRBV3-1/TRBV3-2	CASSQSGGTGGNTIYF
NA	NA	TRBJ1-6	TRBV7-8	CASSLDSPLHF
NA	NA	TRBJ2-5	TRBV4-1	CASSQVQGYQETQYF
NA	NA	TRBJ2-7	TRBV24-1	CATSSYEQYF
few	TRBD1	TRBJ2-2	TRBV7-9	CASSLAGTGDTGELFF
NA	NA	TRBJ2-5	TRBV19	CASSIEGRGTQYF
NA	TRBD1	TRBJ1-1	TRBV2	CASSPGTGLEAFF
NA	NA	TRBJ1-6	TRBV5-1	CASSLAGYSPLHF
NA	NA	TRBJ1-2	TRBV6-6	CASRGTGGANNYGYTF
NA	NA	TRBJ2-3	TRBV29-1	CSVDSGDTQYF
NA	NA	TRBJ1-4	TRBV6-2/TRBV6-3	CASSYVGLSIGKLFF
once	TRBD1	TRBJ1-6	TRBV6-6	CASSVLTGLASPLHF
NA	NA	TRBJ1-1	TRBV12-3/TRBV12-4	CASNLEQSEAFF
NA	NA	TRBJ1-5	TRBV12-5	CASGTYNSNQPQHF
NA	NA	TRBJ1-1	TRBV27	CASSLAGNTEAFF